Included here is one T cell receptor (beta chain) sequence, with context. There is no known antigen for this receptor. Per-base quality was not reported, and no clone a single base away is much larger than it. This specimen comes from a study of Graves' ophthalmopathy and Graves' hyperthyroidism (dated by TCRdb to the late 2010s). Background for the entire study: Peripheral blood was collected at initial diagnosis, prior to any treatment. The study used TCR beta repertoire signatures to distinguish Graves' ophthalmopathy from Graves' hyperthyroidism and to predict progression to ophthalmopathy. In total, under 150 blood samples were TCR-sequenced: approximately 40 ophthalmopathy, some 75 hyperthyroidism and about 17 hyperthyroidism-to-ophthalmopathy patients. To explore V-J signatures that distinguish ophthalmopathy from hyperthyroidism, a discovery set of under 110 patients was enrolled, made up of around 44 with ophthalmopathy and roughly 55 with stable hyperthyroidism. An independent validation cohort comprised roughly 20 hyperthyroidism patients and 15 to 17 patients who later progressed from hyperthyroidism to ophthalmopathy. In five to seven hyperthyroidism patients, the T-cell repertoire of thyroid tissue was compared with the T-cell repertoire of blood. Following sample collection, hyperthyroidism patients were given methimazole at a starting dose of 30 mg daily, and ophthalmopathy patients were given high-dose intravenous methylprednisolone.

Broader findings and caveats from the paper: Most expanded thyroid clonotypes with a frequency above 0.001 also appeared in blood, which suggests that blood repertoires may reflect the immune response in the thyroid. In validation, the model predicted ophthalmopathy progression with about 70% sensitivity and 72.22% specificity; roughly eleven predicted patients were CT-confirmed with GO in a median of approximately 6.5 months. The 13-signature model separated ophthalmopathy from stable hyperthyroidism with approximately 90% sensitivity and just under 84% specificity in cross-validation, and 80%/75% in the test set. Sample size was not statistically predetermined, and group allocation was not concealed from the investigators.

Ophthalmopathy patients had moderately to severely active disease, Clinical Activity Score of at least 3, NOSPECS grade of at least 4, and disease duration under 3 months. Anyone with other autoimmune diseases, uncontrolled infections, pregnancy or lactation was excluded from the study. Clinical symptoms, serum thyroxine, TRAb, thyroid ultrasound and orbital computed tomography formed the basis of the diagnosis. Ficoll-Paque density gradient centrifugation was used to isolate PBMCs from around 10 ml of fresh peripheral blood. Total RNA was extracted with Trizol reagent and quality-checked on an Agilent 2100 Bioanalyzer. TCR beta CDR3 regions were amplified from RNA transcripts for repertoire sequencing. The first round was an RT-PCR using HTBI primers with the Qiagen OneStep RT-PCR kit, and this first round was followed by a second-round multiplex PCR, then size selection and purification. Sequencing of the libraries was carried out on an Illumina HiSeq2000 in paired-end mode with 100 bp reads. For the original study's pipeline: SOAPnuke was used for read processing, and reads with adapters, uncalled bases, a mean Phred below 15, or no exact constant-primer or identifier match were discarded. COPE v1.2.5 was used to merge high-quality paired reads. Unique nucleotide sequences were defined as clonotypes and aligned to IMGT TRB V, D and J references using MiTCR v1.1. The analysis was limited to V-J combinations with a frequency above 0.0001, which together covered over 99% of the repertoires. A TCR clonal expansion and chaos score per V-J combination was defined as the ratio of F50 clonal expansion to chaos observed in the TCRdist matrix. Welch's t-statistics and random forest were used to reduce features to about a dozen V-J combinations, which were fed into a naive Bayes classifier. The similarity between thyroid and blood repertoires was quantified using the Morisita-Horn index. The public reads were run again by TCRdb, first through fastp at Q25 and then through MiXCR, and only productive beta chains were kept. Each entry is one CDR3 protein sequence, shown with its most common DNA and genes. The V and J calls were not made by the authors but by TCRdb's processing. Recorded for this sample are some 750,000 distinct CDR3 sequences; 35% to 50% of them occurred a single time. The top ten clones comprise roughly 45% of the sample.

The receptor was isolated from an adult man with Graves' ophthalmopathy. Specimen: peripheral blood.

The nucleotide sequence reads TGTGCCAGCAGCGCGTTAGCTGAACGGAGAAAAGGCTACACCTTC. Translated, this is CASSALAERRKGYTF. This receptor chain uses TRBV9 and TRBJ1-2; no D gene call is confident. CDR1 and CDR2, per the germline V gene, are SGDLS and YYNGEE. V is pared back by 3 bases and J by 8 bases, with 20 bases lying between the germline termini. From its cysteine to its phenylalanine, the CDR3 spans 15 amino acids. Only CDR3 DNA is held: 45 bases, read in frame from base 1.